Presented here are 27 T cell receptor beta chains from one specimen sequenced in a study of blood T cell repertoires in COVID-19. Clones were read by immunoSEQ multiplex PCR, and TCRdb kept only the in-frame ones, dropping some. The sample consists of roughly 270,000 clones, over 75% of them appearing once. The sample comprised peripheral blood. Every receptor here comes from a man between 18 and 29 years old with active or convalescent COVID-19.

This rearrangement joins TRBV29-1 to TRBJ2-1; no reliable D call. CDR1 and CDR2 from the germline V gene are SQVTM and ANQGSEA. V lost 2 bases to trimming and J lost 0 bases, with 8 bases between them. The CDR3 is 14 amino acids. Written as DNA, the CDR3 is TGCAGCGTTGAACTCAGACTCTCCTACAATGAGCAGTTCTTC. Protein sequence: CSVELRLSYNEQFF.

The chain combines TRBV5-6 with TRBJ1-5, with TRBD1 matching over 8 bases. V lost 2 bases and J lost 6; bases outside the gene matches: 7. From germline, CDR1 is SGHDT and CDR2 YYEEEE. This CDR3 comprises 15 residues. CDR3 region: CASSLRQGPGQPQHF. CDR3 DNA: TGTGCCAGCAGCTTAAGACAGGGGCCTGGTCAGCCCCAGCATTTT.

This clone came up once. This chain uses TRBV9 with TRBJ2-2; 8 positions agree with TRBD2. With V trimmed by 4 bases and J by 1 base, 12 bases remained unmatched. Per the germline V gene, CDR1 is SGDLS and CDR2 is YYNGEE. The CDR3 has 18 amino acids. The CDR3 here is CASSSLGSGGRNTGELFF. In DNA, the CDR3 is TGTGCCAGCAGCTCCCTGGGGAGCGGGGGCAGGAACACCGGGGAGCTGTTTTTT.

This clone was observed once. V and J are TRBV9 and TRBJ2-7, with D possibly matching TRBD2 (5 bases). The germline gives CDR1 SGDLS, CDR2 YYNGEE. This CDR3 contains 15 residues. V was cut by 1 base and J by 2 bases, with 13 bases left in between. The CDR3 nucleotides are TGTGCCAGCAGCGTATATCCGGGGTCAGCCTACGAGCAGTACTTC. Residues: CASSVYPGSAYEQYF. The variable domain in full, completed from reference TRBV9 and TRBJ2-7, reads DSGVTQTPKHLITATGQRVTLRCSPRSGDLSVYWYQQSLDQGLQFLIQYYNGEERAKGNILERFSAQQFPDLHSELNLSSLELGDSALYFCASSVYPGSAYEQYFGPGTRLTVT.

The chain couples TRBV3-1 (or the pseudogene TRBV3-2) to TRBJ2-1; possible D gene TRBD2, 5 bases. The germline V gene has CDR1 LGHDT and CDR2 YNNKEL (reference sequence). CDR3 size: 17 residues. The V gene lost 1 base and the J gene lost 5 bases, with 18 bases spanning the gap. CDR3 sequence reads: CASSQGALLGRDNEQFF. The CDR3 DNA reads as TGTGCCAGCAGCCAAGGCGCTCTTTTAGGGAGAGACAATGAGCAGTTCTTC.

This chain links TRBV6-1 with TRBJ1-4, with D maybe TRBD1 (5 bases). The V and J ends lost 3 bases and 2 bases respectively, with 7 bases between them. In germline, CDR1 is MNHNS, CDR2 SASEGT. The CDR3 consists of 14 residues. In DNA form, the CDR3 reads TGTGCCAGCAGTGAGGACACCACTAATGAAAAACTGTTTTTT. Its translation: CASSEDTTNEKLFF.

The J gene is TRBJ1-2, the V gene TRBV12-1. TRBV12-1 is a listed pseudogene. The CDR3 is 16 residues long. CDR3 nucleotide sequence: TGTGCCAGCAGCCCACCGACGCCGGGGAGGGCTTATGGCTACACCTTC. Translating gives CASSPPTPGRAYGYTF.

This chain connects TRBV19 to TRBJ1-5; maybe TRBD1 (6 bases). Between the trimmed V and J ends, which lost 5 bases and 0 bases, there was a span of 11 bases. This CDR3 spans 15 amino acids. CDR1 is LNHDA, CDR2 SQIVND, per germline (reference sequence). As DNA, the CDR3 is TGTGCCAGTAGTCGCGACAGGATTAGCAATCAGCCCCAGCATTTT. This sequence encodes CASSRDRISNQPQHF.

V usage is TRBV10-2 and J usage is TRBJ1-2, with 9 bases aligning to TRBD1. The V gene's germline CDR1 is WSHSY and CDR2 SAAADI. J lost 7 bases, V lost 0 bases, and 9 bases had no gene match. The CDR3 sequence is 16 residues long. This chain's CDR3 is CASSESLGQGNRGYTF. The CDR3 bases are TGCGCCAGCAGTGAGTCCCTGGGACAGGGCAACCGTGGCTACACCTTC.

This clone appeared a single time. The chain is built from TRBV18 and TRBJ1-1, with D perhaps matching TRBD1 (6 bases). This CDR3 is built from 15 residues. Germline-derived CDR1 and CDR2 are KGHSH and LQKENI. Trimming pared 6 bases from V and 1 base from J, leaving 15 bases between. The CDR3 nucleotides read TGTGCCAGCTCCTTAAGACAGGATGAGAACACTGAAGCTTTCTTT. Translation: CASSLRQDENTEAFF.

The chain carries TRBV7-9 and TRBJ1-2; possible D gene TRBD1, 6 bases. Deletions cut 1 base from V and 2 bases from J, with 17 bases between. The CDR3 sequence is 17 residues long. The germline CDR1 and CDR2 sequences are SEHNR and FQNEAQ (reference sequence). The CDR3 here is CASSLGTVYSQNYGYTF. CDR3 bases: TGTGCCAGCAGCTTAGGGACAGTCTATTCCCAAAACTATGGCTACACCTTC.

This clone has just one count. This chain joins TRBV20-1 and TRBJ1-2, with 11 bases matching TRBD1. The CDR3 has 15 amino acids. V lost 3 bases, J lost 5 bases, and 8 bases stayed unmatched. Germline V lookup: CDR1 DFQATT, CDR2 SNEGSKA (reference sequence). The chain's CDR3 is CSASLGTGGGYGYTF. The CDR3 nucleotides are TGCAGTGCTAGTCTTGGGACAGGGGGAGGATATGGCTACACCTTC.

The J gene is TRBJ2-5, the V gene TRBV24-1, with D possibly TRBD2 on 6 matching bases. V dropped 5 bases and J dropped 1 base, with 10 bases sitting between them. There are 14 residues in the CDR3. Germline CDR1 and CDR2: KGHDR and SFDVKD. CDR3 sequence: CATSGAGTQETQYF. CDR3 nucleotides: TGTGCCACCAGTGGGGCGGGGACCCAAGAGACCCAGTACTTC.

V and J are TRBV5-8 and TRBJ1-5; 9 bases fit TRBD1. This CDR3 spans 15 amino acids. With V trimmed by 0 bases and J by 6 bases, 4 bases remained unmatched. Germline V CDR1 and CDR2: SGHTS, YDEGEE. The CDR3 spells CASSLAGQGSQPQHF. In DNA, the CDR3 is TGTGCCAGCAGCTTGGCGGGACAGGGTAGTCAGCCCCAGCATTTT.

The V call is TRBV7-9, the J call TRBJ2-7; TRBD1 matches at 11 bases. Germline-derived CDR1 and CDR2 are SEHNR and FQNEAQ (reference sequence). V shed 4 bases and J 4 bases; nucleotides not matched to a gene: 3. There are 14 residues in the CDR3. The CDR3 sequence: CASSSDRGQYEQYF. CDR3 DNA: TGTGCCAGCAGCTCGGACAGGGGGCAGTACGAGCAGTACTTC.

This chain links TRBV9 with TRBJ2-1, with 9 bases lining up with TRBD2. Germline loops: CDR1 SGDLS, CDR2 YYNGEE. The V and J ends lost 3 bases and 2 bases, in that order; junction bases with no gene match: 3. This CDR3 is built from 15 residues. The CDR3 is CASSERGAPYNEQFF. The CDR3 bases are TGTGCCAGCAGCGAGCGGGGGGCCCCCTACAATGAGCAGTTCTTC.

V and J are TRBV28 and TRBJ1-2; D is possibly TRBD1 (5 bases). This CDR3 is 15 amino acids long. Germline-derived CDR1 and CDR2 are MDHEN and SYDVKM. V was clipped by 5 bases and J by 2 bases, with 15 bases between them. The CDR3 region has the DNA TGTGCCAGCAGTCCAATCTCTGGGGGGAACTATGGCTACACCTTC. Translation gives CASSPISGGNYGYTF.

V is TRBV5-8 and J is TRBJ1-1; D is unclear. With 2 bases removed from V and 3 bases from J, the gap between germline ends came to 11 bases. This CDR3 spans 14 amino acids. Germline V CDR1 and CDR2: SGHTS, YDEGEE. The CDR3 region is CASSFMRVYTEAFF. In nucleotides, the CDR3 is TGTGCCAGCAGCTTCATGCGGGTCTACACTGAAGCTTTCTTT.

This clone was detected only once. V usage is TRBV7-6 and J usage is TRBJ1-1; tentatively, D is TRBD1 (5 bases). Trimming removed 4 bases at V and 1 base at J, with 10 bases between. CDR3 size: 14 residues. Germline V lookup: CDR1 SGHVS, CDR2 FNYEAQ. CDR3 DNA: TGTGCCAGCAGCTCCGGACACGCGAACACTGAAGCTTTCTTT. It yields the protein CASSSGHANTEAFF.

This clone was observed once. Here the CDR3 reads CASSPSVNTEAFF. In DNA form, the CDR3 reads TGTGCCAGCAGCCCCTCAGTGAACACTGAAGCTTTCTTT. V gene TRBV7-9 combines with J gene TRBJ1-1, with no clear D. The germline V gene encodes CDR1 SEHNR and CDR2 FQNEAQ (reference sequence). This CDR3 contains 13 residues. V shed 5 bases and J shed 0 bases, with 7 bases lying between them.

V and J are TRBV6-5 and TRBJ1-1; 9 bases are a match to TRBD1. The germline V gene encodes CDR1 MNHEY and CDR2 SVGAGI. This CDR3 has 14 residues. Trimming took 2 bases from V and 6 from J; bases not matched to a gene: 4. Here the CDR3 reads CASSYMGQGAEAFF. The CDR3 region has the DNA TGTGCCAGCAGTTACATGGGACAGGGCGCTGAAGCTTTCTTT.

On this clone itself: This specimen includes other DNA sequences encoding the same CDR3. This rearrangement joins TRBV5-1 to TRBJ1-1, with D possibly being TRBD1 (6 bases). Germline V CDR1 and CDR2: SGHRS, YFSETQ. CDR3 length: 13 residues. V lost 4 bases to trimming and J lost 1 base, with 8 bases between them. The CDR3 region has the DNA TGCGCCAGCAGCCCGGGACAGAACACTGAAGCTTTCTTT. As protein: CASSPGQNTEAFF.

The genes are TRBV10-3 and TRBJ2-2, with TRBD1 matching over 7 bases. Germline values: CDR1 ENHRY, CDR2 SYGVKD. With 6 bases clipped from V and 2 bases from J, the junction kept 3 bases outside the gene matches. The CDR3 is 14 residues long. CDR3 nucleotide sequence: TGTGCCATCAGGGGACAGTCCAACACCGGGGAGCTGTTTTTT. It is translated as CAIRGQSNTGELFF.

The chain uses TRBV27 and TRBJ2-2; weak D call: TRBD1 (6 bases). Per the germline V gene, CDR1 is MNHEY and CDR2 is SMNVEV (reference sequence). The CDR3 is 15 residues long. The germline V and J ends were trimmed by 5 bases and 6 bases, with 16 bases remaining between them. CDR3 amino acids: CASSGVYGGAGELFF. CDR3 coding DNA: TGTGCCAGCAGTGGGGTGTATGGGGGCGCCGGGGAGCTGTTTTTT.

In its sample, this clone was seen once. J is TRBJ2-4 and V is TRBV7-6, with D possibly being TRBD2 (6 bases). V lost 1 base, J lost 3 bases, and 10 bases lay in between. Germline values: CDR1 SGHVS, CDR2 FNYEAQ. This CDR3 is built from 15 residues. The DNA for the CDR3 is TGTGCCAGCAGCTTAGGACCGGGACTCAAAAACATTCAGTACTTC. Translating gives CASSLGPGLKNIQYF.

The chain is built from TRBV10-3 and TRBJ1-6, with D perhaps TRBD1 (5 bases). Trimming removed 0 bases at V and 1 base at J, with 13 bases between. CDR1 is ENHRY and CDR2 is SYGVKD in the germline V gene. There are 18 residues in the CDR3. CDR3 nucleotides: TGTGCCATCAGTGAGTCTGGTCCTGGGGGGTCCTATAATTCACCCCTCCACTTT. Translation gives CAISESGPGGSYNSPLHF.

This clone has only one observation. The chain has TRBV5-6 and TRBJ1-2; 7 nucleotides line up with TRBD1. Unmatched junction bases numbered 2, after V lost 4 bases and J lost 2 bases. CDR3 length: 13 amino acids. CDR1 and CDR2 (germline): SGHDT, YYEEEE. The CDR3 sequence is CASSPQGNYGYTF. The CDR3 nucleotides read TGTGCCAGCAGCCCACAGGGGAACTATGGCTACACCTTC.